The rows below give T cell receptor beta chains drawn from one sample of a study of siplizumab effects on memory and regulatory T cells. Repertoires were generated with immunoSEQ multiplex PCR, while TCRdb's copy carries only in-frame clones and drops some. Among about 120,000 clones, approximately 94% were seen once, and the ten largest hold roughly 1.5%. Sequencing was carried out using non-Treg CD4+ T cells sorted from blood. The source of these receptors is a human donor in good health. Each CDR3 is given without its conserved first and last residue.

V gene: TRBV18; CDR3 length: 13; CDR3 protein: ASSPPPRSTDTQY
V gene: TRBV7-3; CDR3 length: 14; CDR3 protein: ASSPGISGSTDTQY
V gene: TRBV27; CDR3 length: 12; CDR3 protein: ASSLWGGVYGYT
V gene: TRBV7-9; CDR3 length: 14; CDR3 protein: ASSPSGQGSYSPLH
V gene: TRBV7-9; CDR3 length: 13; CDR3 protein: ASSLGFRRPSEQF
V gene: TRBV6-5; CDR3 length: 12; CDR3 protein: ASSLQGVNEKLF
V gene: TRBV5-1; CDR3 length: 14; CDR3 protein: ASSLPSGRVYNEQF
V gene: TRBV12-5; CDR3 length: 16; CDR3 protein: ASGPASVGGQGNQPQH
V gene: TRBV7-9; CDR3 length: 12; CDR3 protein: ASRTGAPTNTQY
V gene: TRBV4-1; CDR3 length: 11; CDR3 protein: ASSHAGTGEQY
V gene: TRBV11-2; CDR3 length: 13; CDR3 protein: ASSLDETRRYGYT
V gene: TRBV7-3; CDR3 length: 13; CDR3 protein: ASSVTGTVPYEQY
V gene: TRBV23-1; CDR3 length: 14; CDR3 protein: ASSQSARYLNTEAF
V gene: TRBV7-2; CDR3 length: 10; CDR3 protein: ASSPSADTQY
V gene: TRBV5-1; CDR3 length: 12; CDR3 protein: ASRTLTGSGEQY
V gene: TRBV5-1; CDR3 length: 15; CDR3 protein: ASSLGLITKGTDTQY
V gene: TRBV10-3; CDR3 length: 12; CDR3 protein: AISPRTETYGYT
V gene: TRBV5-6; CDR3 length: 13; CDR3 protein: ASSGGTGRNEKLF
V gene: TRBV7-2; CDR3 length: 10; CDR3 protein: ASRGAADTQY
V gene: TRBV9; CDR3 length: 13; CDR3 protein: ASSATGHPRETQY
V gene: TRBV4-1; CDR3 length: 13; CDR3 protein: ASSGLAGSSGEQF
V gene: TRBV29-1; CDR3 length: 12; CDR3 protein: SAGEAGRIYEQY
V gene: TRBV6-1; CDR3 length: 12; CDR3 protein: ASSLQGLNYEQY